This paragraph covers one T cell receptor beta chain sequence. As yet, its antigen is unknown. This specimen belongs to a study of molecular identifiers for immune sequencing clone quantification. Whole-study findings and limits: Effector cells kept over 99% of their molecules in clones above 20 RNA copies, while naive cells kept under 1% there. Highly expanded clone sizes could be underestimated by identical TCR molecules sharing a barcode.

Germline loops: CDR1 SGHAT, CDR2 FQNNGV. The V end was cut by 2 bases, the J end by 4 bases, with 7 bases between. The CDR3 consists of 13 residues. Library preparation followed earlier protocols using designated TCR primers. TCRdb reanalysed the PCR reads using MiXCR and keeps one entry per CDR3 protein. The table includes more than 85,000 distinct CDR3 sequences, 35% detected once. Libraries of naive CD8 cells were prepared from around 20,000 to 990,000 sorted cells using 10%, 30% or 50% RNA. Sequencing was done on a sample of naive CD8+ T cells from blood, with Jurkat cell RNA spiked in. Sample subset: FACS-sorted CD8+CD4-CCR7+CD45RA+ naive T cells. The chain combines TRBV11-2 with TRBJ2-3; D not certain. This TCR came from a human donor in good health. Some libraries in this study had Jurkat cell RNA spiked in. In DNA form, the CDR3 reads TGTGCCAGCAGCTTACTTAGCCCAGATACGCAGTATTTT. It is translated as CASSLLSPDTQYF.